These 21 T cell receptor beta chains came from one sample sequenced in a study of shared clonotypes between healthy human individuals. Profiling relied on immunoSEQ multiplex PCR, and the TCRdb table lists in-frame clones only, not all of them. Of roughly 1,000,000 clones listed, approximately 80% are singletons. The sequenced sample consisted of memory CD4+ T cells from PBMCs. Subset indicated: CD45RA-negative fraction. These receptors all stem from a young man in good health. Some clones in this sample may be carry-over from other donors' samples.

This rearrangement joins TRBV7-2 to TRBJ1-5; D not resolved. The CDR3 has 14 residues. Trimming took off 0 bases at V and 3 bases at J, with 6 bases between the two ends. Germline V CDR1 and CDR2: SGHTA, FQGNSA. This chain's CDR3 is CASSLARPNQPQHF. CDR3 nucleotide sequence: TGTGCCAGCAGCTTAGCCCGACCCAATCAGCCCCAGCATTTT.

The genes are TRBV27 and TRBJ1-2; D is unresolved. The V end lost 2 bases, the J end lost 7 bases, and 17 bases lay between the germline ends. The CDR3 covers 15 residues. Germline CDR1 is MNHEY and CDR2 is SMNVEV (reference sequence). CDR3 sequence reads: CASSLLGDGRAGYTF. In DNA form, the CDR3 reads TGTGCCAGCAGTTTACTAGGCGACGGGAGAGCTGGCTACACCTTC.

This chain uses TRBV6-5 with TRBJ2-7; tentative D call: TRBD2 (5 bases). This CDR3 comprises 14 residues. The V gene's germline CDR1 is MNHEY and CDR2 SVGAGI. V dropped 8 bases and J dropped 2 bases, with 16 bases sitting between them. CDR3 in DNA: TGTGCCAGCCCCCCGGTTAGGGAGCCCTACGAGCAGTACTTC. This gives the protein CASPPVREPYEQYF.

The chain carries TRBV7-3 and TRBJ2-1; D gene uncertain. The germline V gene encodes CDR1 SGHTA and CDR2 FQGTGA. With 5 bases removed from V and 6 bases from J, the gap between germline ends came to 14 bases. The CDR3 length is 14 residues. The CDR3 region is CASSLRPTSNEQFF. CDR3 nucleotide sequence: TGTGCCAGCAGCCTAAGACCGACTTCCAATGAGCAGTTCTTC. Drawing the rest from reference TRBV7-3 and TRBJ2-1, the complete variable domain is GAGVSQTPSNKVTEKGKYVELRCDPISGHTALYWYRQSLGQGPEFLIYFQGTGAADDSGLPNDRFFAVRPEGSVSTLKIQRTERGDSAVYLCASSLRPTSNEQFFGPGTRLTVL.

The chain recombines TRBV4-3 with TRBJ2-7; the D gene is possibly TRBD2 (5 bases). Trimming cost V 0 bases and J 1 base, with 7 bases left between them. The germline CDR1 and CDR2 sequences are LGHNA and YSLEER. This CDR3 is 14 amino acids long. The CDR3 sequence is CASSQDLASYEQYF. The CDR3 nucleotides are TGCGCCAGCAGCCAAGATTTAGCGTCCTACGAGCAGTACTTC.

The J gene is TRBJ1-1, the V gene TRBV28, with D perhaps TRBD1 (6 bases). Germline CDR1 and CDR2: MDHEN and SYDVKM. The CDR3 runs 11 residues. Trimming cost V 5 bases and J 9 bases, with 10 bases left between them. CDR3 in amino acids: CASSHQGKAFF. The DNA of the CDR3 is TGTGCCAGCAGTCACCAGGGGAAAGCTTTCTTT. The variable domain in full, with the rest retrieved from reference TRBV28 and TRBJ1-1, is DVKVTQSSRYLVKRTGEKVFLECVQDMDHENMFWYRQDPGLGLRLIYFSYDVKMKEKGDIPEGYSVSREKKERFSLILESASTNQTSMYLCASSHQGKAFFGQGTRLTVV.

The chain combines TRBV2 with TRBJ2-7; 9 nucleotides agree with TRBD1. Per germline, CDR1 SNHLY and CDR2 FYNNEI. This CDR3 region has 12 residues. V was clipped by 7 bases and J by 9 bases; unmatched bases: 7. This CDR3 reads CASTGTGLGQYF. The CDR3 coding sequence is TGTGCCAGCACCGGGACAGGGTTAGGGCAGTACTTC.

The chain is built from TRBV20-1 and TRBJ2-5; D ambiguous. Germline CDR1 and CDR2: DFQATT and SNEGSKA (reference sequence). CDR3 length equals 11 residues. Trimming removed 5 bases from V and 4 bases from J, with 8 bases in between. CDR3 region: CSASLVETQYF. The CDR3 DNA reads TGCAGTGCTTCCCTGGTAGAGACCCAGTACTTC.

The chain employs TRBV7-6 and TRBJ2-3, with unresolved D. CDR1 and CDR2 from the germline V gene are SGHVS and FNYEAQ. Trimming removed 5 bases from V and 3 bases from J, with 6 bases in between. This CDR3 contains 12 residues. The DNA for the CDR3 is TGTGCCAGCAGCACCAGAACAGATACGCAGTATTTT. This translates into CASSTRTDTQYF.

The chain employs TRBV7-9 and TRBJ2-2; D unclear. Germline CDR1 and CDR2: SEHNR and FQNEAQ (reference sequence). Deletions cut 5 bases from V and 7 bases from J, with 14 bases between. This CDR3 comprises 14 residues. The CDR3 here is CASSPLVADGELFF. The CDR3 DNA is TGTGCCAGCAGCCCCCTTGTAGCCGACGGGGAGCTGTTTTTT.

The genes are TRBV14 and TRBJ1-1; D not resolved. Germline CDR1 and CDR2: SGHDN and FVKESK. V was trimmed by 1 base and J by 4 bases, leaving 7 bases between them. The CDR3 contains 13 residues. The chain's CDR3 is CASSQGVFTEAFF. The CDR3 DNA sequence: TGTGCCAGCAGCCAAGGGGTATTCACTGAAGCTTTCTTT.

The rearrangement joins TRBV28 to TRBJ1-1, with a weak D call TRBD1 (5 bases). The CDR3 length is 15 residues. V dropped 7 bases and J dropped 0 bases, with 15 bases sitting between them. Germline lookup yields CDR1 MDHEN and CDR2 SYDVKM. CDR3: CASTGTVPMNTEAFF. CDR3 coding DNA: TGTGCCAGCACCGGGACGGTCCCCATGAACACTGAAGCTTTCTTT.

The chain links TRBV14 to TRBJ2-7; D gene uncertain. Trimming pared 3 bases from V and 2 bases from J, leaving 5 bases between. This CDR3 contains 12 residues. The V gene's germline CDR1 is SGHDN and CDR2 FVKESK. This CDR3 is CASSQLPYEQYF. In nucleotides, the CDR3 is TGTGCCAGCAGCCAGCTCCCCTACGAGCAGTACTTC.

The genes are TRBV28 and TRBJ2-7, with a tentative D call TRBD2 (5 bases). The V gene lost 5 bases and the J gene lost 6 bases, with 17 bases spanning the gap. The CDR3 has 14 amino acids. Germline CDR1 reads MDHEN; CDR2 reads SYDVKM. The CDR3 DNA is TGTGCCAGCAGTCTTCGGGGTTACCGTAGCGAGCAGTACTTC. Protein sequence: CASSLRGYRSEQYF.

This clone was observed a few times. The J gene is TRBJ2-1, the V gene TRBV6-5, with D possibly being TRBD2 (6 bases). The germline CDR1 and CDR2 sequences are MNHEY and SVGAGI. The CDR3 consists of 14 residues. Trimming left V 0 bases short and J 5 bases short, with 8 bases between. Here the CDR3 DNA reads TGTGCCAGCAGTTACTCTAGCGGAAACAATGAGCAGTTCTTC. Protein sequence: CASSYSSGNNEQFF.

This clone has a single count. This CDR3 is CASSLGGSRLRNEQFF. The CDR3 DNA is TGCGCCAGCAGCTTGGGCGGGAGCCGCCTACGGAATGAGCAGTTCTTC. J is TRBJ2-1 and V is TRBV5-1; 7 positions match TRBD2. Unmatched junction bases numbered 10, after V lost 0 bases and J lost 7 bases. The CDR3 contains 16 residues. Germline V gene sequence: CDR1 SGHRS, CDR2 YFSETQ. Full variable domain (missing parts from reference TRBV5-1 and TRBJ2-1): KAGVTQTPRYLIKTRGQQVTLSCSPISGHRSVSWYQQTPGQGLQFLFEYFSETQRNKGNFPGRFSGRQFSNSRSEMNVSTLELGDSALYLCASSLGGSRLRNEQFFGPGTRLTVL.

The genes are TRBV5-1 and TRBJ1-4; D not certain. Germline CDR1 reads SGHRS; CDR2 reads YFSETQ. CDR3 length: 14 amino acids. Trimming took off 1 base at V and 6 bases at J, with 10 bases between the two ends. The CDR3 DNA is TGCGCCAGCAGCTTGTTTGACGGGGATGAAAAACTGTTTTTT. Translation: CASSLFDGDEKLFF.

The V gene is TRBV28, the J gene TRBJ1-2; D might be TRBD1 (5 bases). The CDR3 totals 14 residues. Germline V lookup: CDR1 MDHEN, CDR2 SYDVKM. V lost 6 bases and J lost 4, with 15 bases in between. DNA of the CDR3: TGTGCCAGCAGCATCGGCGGGACGGGCTATGGCTACACCTTC. Amino acids: CASSIGGTGYGYTF.

CDR3 in amino acids: CASSLGTGWRGYTF. CDR3 nucleotides: TGCGCCAGCAGCTTGGGGACAGGGTGGCGGGGCTACACCTTC. The chain uses TRBV5-1 and TRBJ1-2, with 8 bases lining up with TRBD1. J lost 8 bases, V lost 0 bases, and 6 bases had no gene match. In germline, CDR1 is SGHRS, CDR2 YFSETQ. The CDR3 consists of 14 residues.

This clone was detected only a few times. The chain recombines TRBV2 with TRBJ1-1; 7 bases fit TRBD1. Germline CDR1 is SNHLY and CDR2 is FYNNEI. After removal of 6 bases from V and 1 base from J, the junction contained 5 bases not matched to a gene. The CDR3 is 14 amino acids. In DNA form, the CDR3 reads TGTGCCAGCAGCTTGACAGGGTCGAACACTGAAGCTTTCTTT. Its translation: CASSLTGSNTEAFF.

The CDR3 region is CASSETGTGAPGELFF. The CDR3 DNA sequence: TGTGCCAGCAGTGAGACCGGGACAGGGGCTCCCGGGGAGCTGTTTTTT. This sequence joins TRBV25-1 and TRBJ2-2; 10 nucleotides agree with TRBD1. The CDR3 spans 16 residues. The germline V gene has CDR1 MGHDK and CDR2 SYGVNS. The ends lost 3 bases at V and 6 bases at J; junction bases unmatched: 7. Full variable domain (rest looked up from reference TRBV25-1 and TRBJ2-2): EADIYQTPRYLVIGTGKKITLECSQTMGHDKMYWYQQDPGMELHLIHYSYGVNSTEKGDLSSESTVSRIRTEHFPLTLESARPSHTSQYLCASSETGTGAPGELFFGEGSRLTVL.